Listed here is a single T cell receptor beta chain. Its antigen is unidentified. These data belong to a study of cytomegalovirus exposure and HLA in healthy donors. Study observations and caveats: Analysis performed later found under 20,000 TCR beta sequences associated with HLA alleles at 0.05 false discovery rate. The authors judged a highly shared variant cluster likely a sequencing artifact.

A multiplex PCR was run with 60 Vbeta primers and 13 Jbeta primers. Original data processing: In a later analysis, 8.5 million to 14 million of some 80 million unique beta chains occurred in at least two donors. TCRdb's copy holds only in-frame clones and misses some; the assay was immunoSEQ multiplex PCR. From that table come the V and J calls and clone size; the DNA was used to work out D and trimming. The sample lists 100,000 to 150,000 clones, roughly 70% occurring once. Germline assignment: CDR1 MNHEY and CDR2 SMNVEV (reference sequence). The CDR3 runs to 16 residues. The germline V and J ends were trimmed by 5 bases and 2 bases, with 16 bases remaining between them.

This sequence joins TRBV27 and TRBJ2-1; D is perhaps TRBD1 (5 bases). Sequences were obtained from PBMCs. The sequence derives from a man over 45 in good health and CMV-seropositive. CDR3 protein: CASSPIQVVPYNEQFF. CDR3 in DNA: TGTGCCAGCAGTCCAATACAGGTTGTACCCTACAATGAGCAGTTCTTC.